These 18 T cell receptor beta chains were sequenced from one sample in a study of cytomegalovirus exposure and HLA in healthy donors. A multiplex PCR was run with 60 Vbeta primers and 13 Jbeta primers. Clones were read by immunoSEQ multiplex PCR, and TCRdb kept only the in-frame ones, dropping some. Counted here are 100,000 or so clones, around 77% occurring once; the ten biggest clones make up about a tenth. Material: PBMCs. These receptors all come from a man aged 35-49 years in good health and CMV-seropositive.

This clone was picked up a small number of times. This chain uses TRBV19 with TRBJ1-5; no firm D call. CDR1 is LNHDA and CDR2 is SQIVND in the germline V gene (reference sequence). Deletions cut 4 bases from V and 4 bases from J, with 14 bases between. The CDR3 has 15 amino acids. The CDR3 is CASSSLWANNQPQHF. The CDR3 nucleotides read TGTGCCAGTAGTAGCCTGTGGGCCAATAATCAGCCCCAGCATTTT.

In DNA form, the CDR3 reads TGTGCCAGCAGCAGCGGGACATGGACTAATGAAAAACTGTTTTTT. This sequence encodes CASSSGTWTNEKLFF. This chain joins TRBV7-2 and TRBJ1-4, with TRBD1 as a possible D gene (6 bases). The CDR3 runs 15 residues. Per the germline V gene, CDR1 is SGHTA and CDR2 is FQGNSA. Between the trimmed V and J ends, which lost 5 bases and 2 bases, there was a span of 12 bases. Supplemented by reference TRBV7-2 and TRBJ1-4, the full variable domain reads GAGVSQSPSNKVTEKGKDVELRCDPISGHTALYWYRQSLGQGLEFLIYFQGNSAPDKSGLPSDRFSAERTGGSVSTLTIQRTQQEDSAVYLCASSSGTWTNEKLFFGSGTQLSVL.

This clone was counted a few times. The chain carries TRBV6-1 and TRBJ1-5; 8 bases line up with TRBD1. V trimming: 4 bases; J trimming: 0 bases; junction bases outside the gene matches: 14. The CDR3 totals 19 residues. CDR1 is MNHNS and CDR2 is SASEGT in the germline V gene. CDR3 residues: CASSGPDRAVAFSNQPQHF. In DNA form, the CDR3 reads TGTGCCAGCAGTGGGCCGGACAGGGCTGTTGCTTTTAGCAATCAGCCCCAGCATTTT.

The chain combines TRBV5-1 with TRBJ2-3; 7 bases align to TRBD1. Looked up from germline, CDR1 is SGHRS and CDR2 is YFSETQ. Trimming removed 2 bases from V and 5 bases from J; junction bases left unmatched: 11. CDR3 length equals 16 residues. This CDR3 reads CASSFGQGDLGDTQYF. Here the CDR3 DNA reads TGCGCCAGCAGCTTTGGCCAGGGGGATTTGGGAGATACGCAGTATTTT.

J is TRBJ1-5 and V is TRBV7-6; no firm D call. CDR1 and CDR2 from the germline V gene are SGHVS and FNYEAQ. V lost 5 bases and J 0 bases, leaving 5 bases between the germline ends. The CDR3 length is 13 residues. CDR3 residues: CASSQHSNQPQHF. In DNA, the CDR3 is TGTGCCAGCAGCCAACATAGCAATCAGCCCCAGCATTTT.

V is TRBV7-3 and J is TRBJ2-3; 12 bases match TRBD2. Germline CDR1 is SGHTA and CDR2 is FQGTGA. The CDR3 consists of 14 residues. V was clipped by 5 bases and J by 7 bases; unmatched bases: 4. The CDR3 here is CASSRGLAGNTQYF. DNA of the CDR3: TGTGCCAGCAGCCGCGGACTAGCGGGGAATACGCAGTATTTT.

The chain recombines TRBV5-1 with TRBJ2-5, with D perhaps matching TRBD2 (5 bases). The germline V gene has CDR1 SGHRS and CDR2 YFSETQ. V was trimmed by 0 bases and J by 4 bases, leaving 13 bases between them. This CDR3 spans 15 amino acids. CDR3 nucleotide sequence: TGCGCCAGCAGCTTGGCCTTGGCGGGTACAGAGACCCAGTACTTC. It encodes CASSLALAGTETQYF.

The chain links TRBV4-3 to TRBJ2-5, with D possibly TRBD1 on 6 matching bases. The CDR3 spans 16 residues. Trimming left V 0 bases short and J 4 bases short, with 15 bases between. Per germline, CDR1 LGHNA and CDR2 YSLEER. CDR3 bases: TGCGCCAGCAGCCAAGATCTATGGGGGCTAGGAGAGACCCAGTACTTC. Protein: CASSQDLWGLGETQYF.

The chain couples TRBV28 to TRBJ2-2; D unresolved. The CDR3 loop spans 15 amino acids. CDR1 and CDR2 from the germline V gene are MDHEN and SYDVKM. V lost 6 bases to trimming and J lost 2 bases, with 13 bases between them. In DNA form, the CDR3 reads TGTGCCAGCAGGACCCCGGGTGCCAACACCGGGGAGCTGTTTTTT. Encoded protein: CASRTPGANTGELFF.

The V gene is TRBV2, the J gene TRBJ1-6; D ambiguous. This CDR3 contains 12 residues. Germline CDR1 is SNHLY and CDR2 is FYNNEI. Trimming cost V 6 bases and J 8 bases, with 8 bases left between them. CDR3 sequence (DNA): TGTGCCAGCAGCGAGGTGGATTCACCCCTCCACTTT. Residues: CASSEVDSPLHF.

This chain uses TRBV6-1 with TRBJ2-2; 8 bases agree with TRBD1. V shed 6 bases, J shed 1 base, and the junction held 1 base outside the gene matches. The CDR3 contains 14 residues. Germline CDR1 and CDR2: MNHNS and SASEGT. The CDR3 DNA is TGTGCCAGCAGGGGACAGGAGAACACCGGGGAGCTGTTTTTT. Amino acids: CASRGQENTGELFF.

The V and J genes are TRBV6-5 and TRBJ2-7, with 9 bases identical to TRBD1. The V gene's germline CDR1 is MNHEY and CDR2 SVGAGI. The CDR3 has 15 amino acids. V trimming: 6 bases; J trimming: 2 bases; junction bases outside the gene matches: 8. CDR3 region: CASSLRTGAPYEQYF. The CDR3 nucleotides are TGTGCCAGCAGCCTGCGGACAGGGGCCCCCTACGAGCAGTACTTC.

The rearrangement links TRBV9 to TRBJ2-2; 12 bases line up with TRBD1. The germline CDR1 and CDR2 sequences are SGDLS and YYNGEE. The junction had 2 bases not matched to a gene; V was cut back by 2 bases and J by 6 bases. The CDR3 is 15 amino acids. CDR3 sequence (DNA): TGTGCCAGCAGCGTGGGGACAGGGGGCTCCGGGGAGCTGTTTTTT. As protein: CASSVGTGGSGELFF.

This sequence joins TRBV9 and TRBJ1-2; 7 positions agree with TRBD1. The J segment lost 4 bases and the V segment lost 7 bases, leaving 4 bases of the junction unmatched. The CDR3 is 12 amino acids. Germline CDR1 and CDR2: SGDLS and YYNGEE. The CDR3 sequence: CASGDSFYGYTF. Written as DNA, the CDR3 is TGTGCCAGCGGGGACAGTTTCTATGGCTACACCTTC.

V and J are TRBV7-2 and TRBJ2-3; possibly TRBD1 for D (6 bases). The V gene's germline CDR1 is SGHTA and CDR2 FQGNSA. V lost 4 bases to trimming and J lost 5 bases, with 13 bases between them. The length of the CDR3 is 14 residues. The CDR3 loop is CASSSRQAGDTQYF. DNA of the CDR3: TGTGCCAGCAGCTCGAGACAGGCCGGAGATACGCAGTATTTT.

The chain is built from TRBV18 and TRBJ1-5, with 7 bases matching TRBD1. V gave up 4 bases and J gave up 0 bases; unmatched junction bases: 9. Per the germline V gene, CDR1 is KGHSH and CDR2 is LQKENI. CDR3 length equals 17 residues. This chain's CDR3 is CASSHGTESFSNQPQHF. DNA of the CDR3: TGTGCCAGCTCACATGGGACAGAGTCTTTTAGCAATCAGCCCCAGCATTTT. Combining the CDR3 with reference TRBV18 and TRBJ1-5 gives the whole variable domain NAGVMQNPRHLVRRRGQEARLRCSPMKGHSHVYWYRQLPEEGLKFMVYLQKENIIDESGMPKERFSAEFPKEGPSILRIQQVVRGDSAAYFCASSHGTESFSNQPQHFGDGTRLSIL.

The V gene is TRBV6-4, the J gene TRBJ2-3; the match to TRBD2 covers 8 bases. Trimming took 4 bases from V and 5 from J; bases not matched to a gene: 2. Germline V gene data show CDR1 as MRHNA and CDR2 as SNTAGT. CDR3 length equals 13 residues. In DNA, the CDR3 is TGTGCCAGCAGTGTAGCGGGGAAAGATACGCAGTATTTT. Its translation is CASSVAGKDTQYF.

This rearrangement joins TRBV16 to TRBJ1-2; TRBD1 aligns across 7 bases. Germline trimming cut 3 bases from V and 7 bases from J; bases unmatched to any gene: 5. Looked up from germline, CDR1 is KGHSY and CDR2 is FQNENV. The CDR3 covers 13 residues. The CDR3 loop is CASSHTGEVGYTF. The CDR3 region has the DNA TGTGCCAGCAGCCACACAGGGGAAGTTGGCTACACCTTC. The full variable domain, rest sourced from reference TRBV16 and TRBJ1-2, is GEEVAQTPKHLVRGEGQKAKLYCAPIKGHSYVFWYQQVLKNEFKFLISFQNENVFDETGMPKERFSAKCLPNSPCSLEIQATKLEDSAVYFCASSHTGEVGYTFGSGTRLTVV.